This record covers a single T cell receptor (beta chain). Its antigen remains unidentified. The entry originates in a study of T cells after yellow fever vaccination. The length of the CDR3 is 16 residues. CDR1 is MNHEY, CDR2 SVGEGT, per germline. V was clipped by 5 bases and J by 2 bases, with 16 bases between them. TCRdb called the 5' RACE reads again in MiXCR, with one record for every CDR3 protein. This sample yields approximately 330,000 distinct CDR3 sequences, of which about 4% are seen a single time; approximately 23% belongs to the top ten. Notes on the study in general: FACS-sorted repertoires could harbor abundant contaminating bulk-population clonotypes. Most clones from primary vaccination were detected again post-booster (approximately 97% CD4, around 90% CD8).

This rearrangement joins TRBV6-2 or TRBV6-3 to TRBJ1-5; the D is unclear. This specimen was PBMCs, taken 5 days after the yellow fever booster vaccination. The TCR sequence derives from a man between 18 and 35 years old who received the YFV17D yellow fever vaccine. Here the CDR3 DNA reads TGTGCCAGCAGTCAACGACCGGCTCGTGGCAATCAGCCCCAGCATTTT. Encoded protein: CASSQRPARGNQPQHF.